The sequence of this T cell receptor (beta chain) was determined in a study of T cell responses to AZD1222 COVID-19 vaccine. General study findings and limits: Baseline serology detected seropositivity in only 5 to 7 AZD1222 recipients. Clonal diversity was possibly underestimated; the donors were predominantly white British and more often female.

The germline V gene has CDR1 MNHEY and CDR2 SVGEGT. V lost 4 bases and J 1 base, leaving 6 bases between the germline ends. The CDR3 is made up of 13 amino acids. Assay used: immunoSEQ multiplex PCR; TCRdb lists only in-frame clones, some missing. Here the sample spans approximately 150,000 clones, about 89% being singletons. Turning to this clone: Its antigen remains unknown.

The chain uses TRBV6-2 or TRBV6-3 and TRBJ2-3; D may be TRBD1 or TRBD2 (5 bases each). This specimen was peripheral blood, taken on day 0 of AZD1222 vaccination. The sequence was obtained from an adult in good health. CDR3 coding DNA: TGTGCCAGCAGTTCGGGACGCACAGATACGCAGTATTTT. Translated, it gives CASSSGRTDTQYF.